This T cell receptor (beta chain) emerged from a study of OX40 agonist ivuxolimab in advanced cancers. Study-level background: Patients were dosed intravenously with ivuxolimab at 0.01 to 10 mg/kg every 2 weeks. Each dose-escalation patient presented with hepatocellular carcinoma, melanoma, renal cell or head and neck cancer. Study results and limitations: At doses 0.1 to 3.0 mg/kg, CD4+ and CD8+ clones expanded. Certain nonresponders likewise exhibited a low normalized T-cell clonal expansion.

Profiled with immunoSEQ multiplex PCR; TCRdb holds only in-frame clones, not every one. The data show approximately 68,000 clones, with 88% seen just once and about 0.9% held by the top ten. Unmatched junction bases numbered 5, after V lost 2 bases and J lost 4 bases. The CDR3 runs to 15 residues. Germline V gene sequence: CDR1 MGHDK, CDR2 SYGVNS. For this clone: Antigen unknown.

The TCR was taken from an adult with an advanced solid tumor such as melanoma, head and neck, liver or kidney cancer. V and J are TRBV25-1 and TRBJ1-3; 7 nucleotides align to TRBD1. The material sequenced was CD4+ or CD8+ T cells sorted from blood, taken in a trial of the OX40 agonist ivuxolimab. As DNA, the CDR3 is TGTGCCAGCAGTGAAACAGGGGTTGGAGGAAACACCATATATTTT. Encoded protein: CASSETGVGGNTIYF.